The clone carrying this T cell receptor (beta chain) showed up just a few times. The CDR3 length is 15 residues. Germline V gene data show CDR1 as SGHTA and CDR2 as FQGNSA. Trimming took 1 base from V and 7 from J, leaving 16 bases between them. The data stem from a study of blood T cell repertoires in COVID-19. Study at large: T cells, B-cell-depleted T cells, or PBMCs provided the cDNA or gDNA that served as material.

Data came from immunoSEQ multiplex PCR; TCRdb stores just in-frame clones and leaves some out. The table shows a few hundred thousand clones, with approximately 81% occurring only once. The specimen sequenced was peripheral blood. V gene TRBV7-2 combines with J gene TRBJ1-1; D is ambiguous. This clonotype was obtained from a woman aged 18 to 35 with acute or convalescent COVID-19. The CDR3 nucleotides are TGTGCCAGCAGCTTAGGAGGATCGCCCTCCTATGAAGCTTTCTTT. This translates into CASSLGGSPSYEAFF.